The present TCR beta chain was sequenced within a study of OX40 agonist ivuxolimab in advanced cancers. Study details: Participants, 75% to 90% male, averaged roughly 60 years of age, ranging from about 23 to 79.

Deletions cut 6 bases from V and 5 bases from J, with 7 bases between. Germline CDR1 is SEHNR and CDR2 is FQNEAQ (reference sequence). This CDR3 spans 11 amino acids. Sequencing used immunoSEQ multiplex PCR; TCRdb keeps in-frame clones, though not all of them. The top ten hold 1.1% of the sample, which has about 91,000 clones, around four fifths seen once. The specimen comprised CD4+ or CD8+ T cells sorted from blood, sampled in a trial of the OX40 agonist ivuxolimab. The chain employs TRBV7-9 and TRBJ1-1; D unclear. The clonotype originates from an adult with an advanced solid tumor such as melanoma, head and neck, liver or kidney cancer. Written as DNA, the CDR3 is TGTGCCAGCAGACCGGTGACTGAAGCTTTCTTT. It yields the protein CASRPVTEAFF.